These 3 T cell receptor beta chains originate from one sample sequenced in a study of T-cell reconstitution after alpha-beta-depleted transplantation in children (dated by TCRdb to the mid-2010s). Library preparation employed PCR. TCRdb records Illumina HiSeq 2500 as the sequencer. TCR library preparation used molecular barcoding, with unique molecular identifiers applied to normalize quantification of the TCRbeta repertoire. Using fastp trimming at Q25 and MiXCR clonotype assembly, TCRdb reanalyzed the public sequencing data and kept in-frame beta chains. A single entry per CDR3 protein holds the most common genes and DNA from its merged rows. Here the sample has 550,000 to 800,000 distinct CDR3 sequences; 10% to 15% occur a single time. 0.79% of the sample is held by the ten biggest clonotypes. The sample's treatment or condition label, in plain terms: allogeneic hematopoietic cell transplantation with graft depleted of TCRalphabeta T cells and CD19 B cells.

The source material was PBMCs, sampled before TCRalphabeta/CD19-depleted stem cell transplant. These receptors all come from a girl aged 2 to 9 with congenital amegakaryocytic thrombocytopenia, due to receive a stem cell transplant.

This clonotype was recorded at least ten times. The V gene is TRBV20-1, the J gene TRBJ2-2; TRBD2 might be the D (6 bases). This CDR3 is built from 13 residues. Germline CDR1 is DFQATT and CDR2 is SNEGSKA (reference sequence). Trimming removed 4 bases at V and 5 bases at J, with 11 bases between. CDR3 nucleotide sequence: TGCAGTGCTAATAGCGGCAGGACCGGGGAGCTGTTTTTT. Encoded protein: CSANSGRTGELFF.

This clonotype was observed a few times. This sequence joins TRBV7-9 and TRBJ1-1; 10 nucleotides align to TRBD1. Germline V CDR1 and CDR2: SEHNR, FQNEAQ (reference sequence). The CDR3 runs 11 residues. V lost 5 bases, J lost 10 bases, and 1 base stayed unmatched. The CDR3 coding sequence is TGTGCCAGCAGCCGACAGGGGGCAGCTTTCTTT. Its translation is CASSRQGAAFF.

This clonotype was counted a single time. The chain links TRBV5-1 to TRBJ1-1; no reliable D call. V was pared by 10 bases and J by 5 bases, with 12 bases between. Germline lookup yields CDR1 SGHRS and CDR2 YFSETQ. This CDR3 has 11 amino acids. The CDR3 region is CACKGQTEAFF. The DNA for the CDR3 is TGCGCCTGCAAGGGTCAGACTGAAGCTTTCTTT.